Here is one T cell receptor beta chain with its context. The data derive from a study of blood T cell repertoires in COVID-19. Study-level information: The United States, Italy and Spain provided the acute and convalescent COVID-19 samples. From T cells, B-cell-depleted T cells, or PBMCs came the material, which was cDNA or gDNA.

Original processing notes: Estimated nucleated cell counts came from reference gene primer amplification. Data came from immunoSEQ multiplex PCR; TCRdb stores just in-frame clones and leaves some out. The DNA was the basis for D and trimming; V, J and clone size are from that table. The table records about 260,000 clones, around 80% of them present only once. The CDR3 contains 15 residues. Germline loops: CDR1 PRHDT, CDR2 FYEKMQ (reference sequence). Germline trimming cut 5 bases from V and 3 bases from J; bases unmatched to any gene: 6. The source material was peripheral blood. The source of this sequence is an elderly woman with acute or convalescent COVID-19. The gene calls are TRBV13 and TRBJ1-3, with TRBD1 matching 8 bases. The DNA for the CDR3 is TGTGCCAGCAGCGCGCAAGACAGGGGTGGAAACACCATATATTTT. Residues: CASSAQDRGGNTIYF.